This record concerns one T cell receptor (beta chain) sequence. These data come from a study of blood T cell repertoires in COVID-19. Study-wide background: Samples came from the United States, Italy and Spain, spanning acute and convalescent COVID-19. Nucleic acid was either cDNA or gDNA, and it came from T cells, B-cell-depleted T cells, or PBMCs.

This CDR3 comprises 14 residues. Germline-derived CDR1 and CDR2 are SGHAT and FQNNGV. The V and J ends lost 5 bases and 4 bases respectively, with 9 bases between them. Study processing details: The authors estimated nucleated cell counts from reference gene primer amplification. The assay was immunoSEQ multiplex PCR, and TCRdb's table has in-frame clones only and misses some. The D gene and trimming were derived from the DNA, and the V and J assignments and clone size from that table. The table includes approximately 150,000 clones, about four fifths detected once. This TCR was sampled from a man between 65 and 85 years old who had recovered from COVID-19. Sample: peripheral blood. The V call is TRBV11-2, the J call TRBJ2-6; D not resolved. In DNA, the CDR3 is TGTGCCAGCAGCCACCTCTACGGGGCCAACGTCCTGACTTTC. It is translated as CASSHLYGANVLTF. The full variable domain, completed using reference TRBV11-2 and TRBJ2-6, is EAGVAQSPRYKIIEKRQSVAFWCNPISGHATLYWYQQILGQGPKLLIQFQNNGVVDDSQLPKDRFSAERLKGVDSTLKIQPAKLEDSAVYLCASSHLYGANVLTFGAGSRLTVL.